The clone carrying this T cell receptor beta chain appeared a few times. Its antigen is undetermined. Unique molecular identifiers were used in preparing the TCRbeta library. MiXCR, run by TCRdb on the PCR reads, gives a single entry per CDR3 protein. The profile shows about 580,000 distinct CDR3 sequences, 27% of them singletons. The entry originates in a study of T-cell reconstitution after alpha-beta-depleted transplantation in children. The study's findings and limits: Newly produced T cells mostly provided counts and TCRbeta diversity after one year, as hyperexpanded clones declined. Reports say that about two months after transplant, the alpha-beta T cells came out of several hundred graft clones that had expanded.

The starting material was PBMCs, obtained before TCRalphabeta/CD19-depleted stem cell transplant. This clonotype was sampled from a boy under two years old with Wiskott-Aldrich syndrome, due to receive a stem cell transplant.

The CDR3 coding sequence is TGTGCCAGCACCGATAGCGGGAGGTACGAGCAGTACTTC. It translates to CASTDSGRYEQYF. This chain links TRBV12-3 or TRBV12-4 with TRBJ2-7; 10 positions match TRBD2. This CDR3 comprises 13 residues. Germline trimming cut 7 bases from V and 4 bases from J; bases unmatched to any gene: 4.